These T cell receptor beta chains were read from a single sample in a study of blood T cell repertoires in COVID-19. TCRdb's table, derived via immunoSEQ multiplex PCR, lists solely in-frame clones and lacks some. The table lists 200,000 to 300,000 clones, just under 85% of them singletons. The sample taken for sequencing was peripheral blood. The receptors come from a man at least 80 years old with acute or convalescent COVID-19. Each CDR3 is given with its conserved first and last residue. Fields, in order: V gene, clone size, J gene, D gene, CDR3 length, CDR3 DNA, CDR3 protein. D genes are given only for firm matches. Rows may omit the clone size; those that give it use once, few, many or a size class.

TRBV24-1	-	TRBJ2-1	TRBD2	15	TGTGCCACCAGTGATTGGGGCGGGGGGTACAATGAGCAGTTCTTC	CATSDWGGGYNEQFF
TRBV7-9	-	TRBJ2-2	-	16	TGTGCCAGCCCATTTAGGTCTGGCCAAGCGACCGGGGAGCTGTTTTTT	CASPFRSGQATGELFF
TRBV19	-	TRBJ1-5	-	13	TGTGCCAGTAGTATAGATCTCGCAGGGCCCCAGCATTTT	CASSIDLAGPQHF
TRBV18	-	TRBJ1-6	TRBD1	14	TGTGCCAGCTCCCGACAGGGGGATAATTCACCCCTCCACTTT	CASSRQGDNSPLHF
TRBV3-1/TRBV3-2	-	TRBJ1-3	-	17	TGTGCCAGCAGCCAAGATCCTTTGGGCTTCTCTGGAAACACCATATATTTT	CASSQDPLGFSGNTIYF
TRBV21-1	-	TRBJ2-4	-	16	TGTGCCAGCAGCAATAGTGTGATCTTAGCCAAAAACATTCAGTACTTC	CASSNSVILAKNIQYF
TRBV6-5	-	TRBJ2-1	-	13	TGTGCCAGCAGTTACCCCCAGGGGAATGAGCAGTTCTTC	CASSYPQGNEQFF
TRBV7-9	-	TRBJ1-1	-	15	TGTGCCAGCAGCTTGGCGAGGGCCTTCCGGACTGAAGCTTTCTTT	CASSLARAFRTEAFF
TRBV5-1	-	TRBJ2-7	-	12	TGCGCCAGCAGTAAGGGGGCCTACGAGCAGTACTTC	CASSKGAYEQYF
TRBV5-4	-	TRBJ1-2	-	14	TGTGCCAGCAGCCGAGGCGGGACCTACTATGGCTACACCTTC	CASSRGGTYYGYTF
TRBV7-9	-	TRBJ1-6	TRBD1	18	TGTGCCAGCAGCTTAAGGGACAGGGTGTACCCAACCCTAGATCCCCTCCACTTT	CASSLRDRVYPTLDPLHF
TRBV5-1	-	TRBJ1-6	TRBD1	14	TGCGCCAGCAGCGAGGGGGCGGGCGATTCACCCCTCCACTTT	CASSEGAGDSPLHF
TRBV23-1	-	TRBJ1-2	-	18	TGCGCCAGCAGCCGCGAAAGGGGGGGCGCTCCTATTGTCTATGGCTACACCTTC	CASSRERGGAPIVYGYTF
TRBV7-3	-	TRBJ2-2	TRBD2	15	TGTGCCAGCAGCCATAGCGGGAGGCAGGGCGGGGAGCTGTTTTTT	CASSHSGRQGGELFF
TRBV7-9	-	TRBJ2-7	-	12	TGTGCCAGCAGTCGTCAGGGGTACGAGCAGTACTTC	CASSRQGYEQYF
TRBV5-1	-	TRBJ2-3	TRBD2	17	TGCGCCAGCAGCTTGAAGATGGGAGGGGATGGAACAGATACGCAGTATTTT	CASSLKMGGDGTDTQYF
TRBV2	once	TRBJ1-2	-	15	TGTGCCAGCAGTGAAGTTGGAGGGGCGGTCGCTGGCTACACCTTC	CASSEVGGAVAGYTF
TRBV3-1/TRBV3-2	few	TRBJ1-5	TRBD1	16	TGTGCCAGCAGCCAAGCCGGGACAGGGGGCAGACAGCCCCAGCATTTT	CASSQAGTGGRQPQHF
TRBV18	-	TRBJ2-3	TRBD1	15	TGTGCCAGCTCGCCCGGGACAGGGGGTATAGATACGCAGTATTTT	CASSPGTGGIDTQYF
TRBV27	-	TRBJ2-6	-	18	TGTGCCAGCAGTTTCTTTAGGGGTTTACTCCCTGGGGCCAACGTCCTGACTTTC	CASSFFRGLLPGANVLTF
TRBV5-1	-	TRBJ2-1	TRBD2	14	TGCGCCACCGCCTCTACTAGCGGGAGCTATGAGCAGTTCTTC	CATASTSGSYEQFF
TRBV5-4	-	TRBJ2-2	TRBD2	15	TGTGCCAGCCGAGACTATAGCGGGAAGGGCGGGGAGCTGTTTTTT	CASRDYSGKGGELFF
TRBV24-1	-	TRBJ2-3	-	11	TGTGCCACCAGTGGAATAGAACGGCAGTATTTT	CATSGIERQYF
TRBV5-1	-	TRBJ1-4	TRBD1	15	TGCGCCAGCAGCCCCGGACAGGGACGAGGGGAAAAACTGTTTTTT	CASSPGQGRGEKLFF
TRBV6-1	few	TRBJ1-6	-	14	TGTGCCAGCAGTGAAATGCGGGTTAATTCACCCCTCCACTTT	CASSEMRVNSPLHF
TRBV7-6	-	TRBJ2-2	-	15	TGTGCCAGCAGCTTAGCTTTAGGGGGATCCGGGGAGCTGTTTTTT	CASSLALGGSGELFF
TRBV5-4	-	TRBJ1-1	TRBD1	13	TGTGCCAGCAACGACAGGGTGCACACTGAAGCTTTCTTT	CASNDRVHTEAFF
TRBV4-2	-	TRBJ2-2	TRBD2	17	TGTGCCAGCAGCCAAGCCTCTAGCGGGGGGTTGGCCGGGGAGCTGTTTTTT	CASSQASSGGLAGELFF
TRBV3-1/TRBV3-2	-	TRBJ2-7	-	12	TGTGCCAGCGGAGATTTTCCGAACGAGCAGTACTTC	CASGDFPNEQYF
TRBV18	-	TRBJ1-2	TRBD1	13	TGTGCCAGCTCGTCGGGACAGAACTATGGCTACACCTTC	CASSSGQNYGYTF
TRBV6-1	-	TRBJ2-5	-	16	TGTGCCAGCAGTGAGTCAAGGGGGTGGCCGCGGGAGACCCAGTACTTC	CASSESRGWPRETQYF
TRBV23-1	once	TRBJ2-1	TRBD2	15	TGCGCCAGCAGAGTACTAGCGGGACATTGGTATGAGCAGTTCTTC	CASRVLAGHWYEQFF
TRBV5-1	-	TRBJ2-2	-	12	TGCGCCAGCCGGCCCGAGCGCGGGGAGCTGTTTTTT	CASRPERGELFF
TRBV2	once	TRBJ1-2	TRBD1	13	TGTGCCAGCAGTGCGGCAGGGGGCTATGGCTACACCTTC	CASSAAGGYGYTF
TRBV28	-	TRBJ2-7	TRBD1	15	TGTGCCAGCAGCAAGGGGGCGATGAACCCCGGCGAGCAGTACTTC	CASSKGAMNPGEQYF
TRBV23-1	-	TRBJ1-5	-	15	TGCGCCAGCCTCCCCACTAACTATAGCAATCAGCCCCAGCATTTT	CASLPTNYSNQPQHF
TRBV5-4	-	TRBJ1-6	TRBD1	18	TGTGCCAGCAGCCCGGGACAGGGAATGAGCTCCTATAATTCACCCCTCCACTTT	CASSPGQGMSSYNSPLHF
TRBV30	-	TRBJ1-5	-	14	TGTGCCTGGAGTGTTGGACAGTCGGGACAGCCCCAGCATTTT	CAWSVGQSGQPQHF
TRBV15	-	TRBJ1-5	TRBD1	16	TGTGCCACCAGCAGAGCTATGACAGGGGGAGGACAGCCCCAGCATTTT	CATSRAMTGGGQPQHF
TRBV4-2	-	TRBJ2-7	-	13	TGTGCCAGCAGCCTGGGAGGCCCCTACGAGCAGTACTTC	CASSLGGPYEQYF
TRBV2	few	TRBJ2-7	-	13	TGTGCCAGCAGAATCGGCAGGTCCTACGAGCAGTACTTC	CASRIGRSYEQYF
TRBV7-9	once	TRBJ2-1	-	12	TGTGCCAGCAGTACTGAACGTCATGAGCAGTTCTTC	CASSTERHEQFF
TRBV4-1	once	TRBJ1-6	TRBD1	15	TGCGCCAGCAGCGAAACCGGGACAGTTGATTCACCCCTCCACTTT	CASSETGTVDSPLHF
TRBV10-3	-	TRBJ2-1	TRBD2	17	TGTGCCATCAGTTCCCAACCGGGACTACTCTCCTACAATGAGCAGTTCTTC	CAISSQPGLLSYNEQFF
TRBV19	-	TRBJ1-5	-	16	TGTGCCAGTAGTCCTCGGACGGACTTTAGCAATCAGCCCCAGCATTTT	CASSPRTDFSNQPQHF
TRBV27	-	TRBJ2-3	TRBD1	15	TGTGCCTCGAGACCTGCAGGGGGCCGCACAGATACGCAGTATTTT	CASRPAGGRTDTQYF